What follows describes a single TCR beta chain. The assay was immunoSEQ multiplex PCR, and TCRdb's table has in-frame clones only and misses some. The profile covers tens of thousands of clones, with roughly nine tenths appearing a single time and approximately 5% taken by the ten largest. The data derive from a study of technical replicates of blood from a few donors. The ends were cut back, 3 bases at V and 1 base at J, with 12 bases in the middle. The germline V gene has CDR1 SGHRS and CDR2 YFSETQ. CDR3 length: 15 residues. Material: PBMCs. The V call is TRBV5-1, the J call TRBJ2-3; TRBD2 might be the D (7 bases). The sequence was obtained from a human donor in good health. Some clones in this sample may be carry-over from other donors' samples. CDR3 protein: CASSWGGGGTDTQYF. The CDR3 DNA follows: TGCGCCAGCAGCTGGGGGGGCGGAGGCACAGATACGCAGTATTTT.